The rows below give T cell receptor beta chains drawn from one sample of a study of shared clonotypes between healthy human individuals. Libraries were prepared by immunoSEQ multiplex PCR; TCRdb keeps only in-frame clonotypes and omits some of them. This table holds 2 million to 2.5 million clones, roughly 91% found once. The sequenced sample consisted of naive CD8+ T cells from PBMCs. Receptors were obtained from a man between 18 and 35 years old in good health. Some clones in this sample may be carry-over from other donors' samples. CDR3s include the opening cysteine and the closing phenylalanine or tryptophan. D genes are given only for firm matches. Size is stated for part of the rows, as once, few or many counts, or as a class when the clone is expanded.

clone size: NA
J gene: TRBJ2-7
V gene: TRBV6-5
D gene: TRBD1
CDR3 DNA: TGTGCCACCCAACCCGGGACAGGGGCCTACGAGCAGTACTTC
CDR3 protein: CATQPGTGAYEQYF

clone size: NA
J gene: TRBJ2-7
V gene: TRBV7-6
D gene: TRBD1
CDR3 DNA: TGTGCCAGCAGCTTAGGCACGGGACAGGGGGACGAGCAGTACTTC
CDR3 protein: CASSLGTGQGDEQYF

clone size: once
J gene: TRBJ2-7
V gene: TRBV15
D gene: TRBD1
CDR3 DNA: TGTGCCACCAGCAGAGATGCGTCTCTGAACAGGGGCTACGAGCAGTACTTC
CDR3 protein: CATSRDASLNRGYEQYF

clone size: NA
J gene: TRBJ2-7
V gene: TRBV10-3
D gene: TRBD2
CDR3 DNA: TGTGCCATCAGTGAGTCCGTCTCTACTAGCGGGAGGGCCCCGTACTTC
CDR3 protein: CAISESVSTSGRAPYF

clone size: NA
J gene: TRBJ2-1
V gene: TRBV5-6
D gene: NA
CDR3 DNA: TGTGCCAGCAGCCTCGGAGCAAGCTCCTACAATGAGCAGTTCTTC
CDR3 protein: CASSLGASSYNEQFF

clone size: few
J gene: TRBJ1-2
V gene: TRBV4-1
D gene: TRBD1
CDR3 DNA: TGCGCCAGCAGCCAAACAGGGGGGCGTGATGGCTACACCTTC
CDR3 protein: CASSQTGGRDGYTF

clone size: NA
J gene: TRBJ1-5
V gene: TRBV27
D gene: TRBD1
CDR3 DNA: TGTGCCAGCAGTAATGGGACAGTTAGCAATCAGCCCCAGCATTTT
CDR3 protein: CASSNGTVSNQPQHF

clone size: NA
J gene: TRBJ1-3
V gene: TRBV9
D gene: NA
CDR3 DNA: TGTGCCAGCAGCGTAGGCGGGGGTCCCTCTCCAATAGCCACCATATATTTT
CDR3 protein: CASSVGGGPSPIATIYF

clone size: NA
J gene: TRBJ2-7
V gene: TRBV4-3
D gene: NA
CDR3 DNA: TGCGCCAGCAGCCCTCGGGACGGATCCTACGAGCAGTACTTC
CDR3 protein: CASSPRDGSYEQYF

clone size: NA
J gene: TRBJ2-7
V gene: TRBV7-2
D gene: NA
CDR3 DNA: TGTGCCAGCAGCTCGTTGGACAGCCCCTACGAGCAGTACTTC
CDR3 protein: CASSSLDSPYEQYF

clone size: NA
J gene: TRBJ1-2
V gene: TRBV28
D gene: NA
CDR3 DNA: TGTGCCAGCACCAGAAGGCAGGTATATGGCTACACCTTC
CDR3 protein: CASTRRQVYGYTF

clone size: NA
J gene: TRBJ2-7
V gene: TRBV6-1
D gene: NA
CDR3 DNA: TGTGCCAGCAGTGGGAGGTCGGCCAGCTCCTACGAGCAGTACTTC
CDR3 protein: CASSGRSASSYEQYF

clone size: NA
J gene: TRBJ2-1
V gene: TRBV11-2
D gene: TRBD2
CDR3 DNA: TGTGCCAGCAGCCCTTTCATGGAACGGGAGGTATACAATGAGCAGTTCTTC
CDR3 protein: CASSPFMEREVYNEQFF

clone size: NA
J gene: TRBJ2-2
V gene: TRBV7-4
D gene: NA
CDR3 DNA: TGTGCCACTACACAGGGTTCCGGGGAGCTGTTTTTT
CDR3 protein: CATTQGSGELFF

clone size: NA
J gene: TRBJ2-7
V gene: TRBV27
D gene: NA
CDR3 DNA: TGTGCCAGCAGTCAAGACGGACCATCCTACGAGCAGTACTTC
CDR3 protein: CASSQDGPSYEQYF

clone size: NA
J gene: TRBJ1-1
V gene: TRBV9
D gene: NA
CDR3 DNA: TGTGCCAGCAGCGTAGCTACTGAAGCTTTCTTT
CDR3 protein: CASSVATEAFF

clone size: once
J gene: TRBJ1-5
V gene: TRBV28
D gene: NA
CDR3 DNA: TGTGCCAGCAGGGGGTCAGGCCAGCCCCAGCATTTT
CDR3 protein: CASRGSGQPQHF

clone size: NA
J gene: TRBJ2-1
V gene: TRBV7-8
D gene: TRBD2
CDR3 DNA: TGTGCCAGCAGCTTCCTAGCGGGAGGGTCCCATGGTGAGCAGTTCTTC
CDR3 protein: CASSFLAGGSHGEQFF

clone size: NA
J gene: TRBJ1-1
V gene: TRBV5-6
D gene: NA
CDR3 DNA: TGTGCCAGCAGATCCCATACTGGCGAAGCTTTCTTT
CDR3 protein: CASRSHTGEAFF

clone size: once
J gene: TRBJ2-7
V gene: TRBV5-8
D gene: NA
CDR3 DNA: TGTGCCAGCAGCCCGGGGGTGGTTAGGCAGGGTGTATACGAGCAGTACTTC
CDR3 protein: CASSPGVVRQGVYEQYF

clone size: NA
J gene: TRBJ2-2
V gene: TRBV9
D gene: NA
CDR3 DNA: TGTGCCAGCAGCGCCCCCGGGACAACGAACACCGGGGAGCTGTTTTTT
CDR3 protein: CASSAPGTTNTGELFF

clone size: NA
J gene: TRBJ2-1
V gene: TRBV7-2
D gene: TRBD1
CDR3 DNA: TGTGCCAGCAGCTCCGGACAGGGGGCTACGGCCTACAATGAGCAGTTCTTC
CDR3 protein: CASSSGQGATAYNEQFF

clone size: NA
J gene: TRBJ1-4
V gene: TRBV7-6
D gene: TRBD1
CDR3 DNA: TGTGCCAGCAGCTTCGGACAGGGTCCATCTAATGAAAAACTGTTTTTT
CDR3 protein: CASSFGQGPSNEKLFF

clone size: NA
J gene: TRBJ2-2
V gene: TRBV28
D gene: NA
CDR3 DNA: TGTGCCAGCAGTTCAACAGGTTCTACCGGGGAGCTGTTTTTT
CDR3 protein: CASSSTGSTGELFF

clone size: NA
J gene: TRBJ2-1
V gene: TRBV29-1
D gene: NA
CDR3 DNA: TGCAGCGTTGAAGGGTGGGGAAGGTTCCACAATGAGCAGTTCTTC
CDR3 protein: CSVEGWGRFHNEQFF

clone size: NA
J gene: TRBJ2-7
V gene: TRBV19
D gene: TRBD2
CDR3 DNA: TGTGCCAGTAGTTACTTGCCGGGACTAGCACACTACGAGCAGTACTTC
CDR3 protein: CASSYLPGLAHYEQYF

clone size: NA
J gene: TRBJ1-2
V gene: TRBV10-3
D gene: NA
CDR3 DNA: TGTGCCATCAGTGAGTCGAAGGCAGACTATGGCTACACCTTC
CDR3 protein: CAISESKADYGYTF

clone size: NA
J gene: TRBJ2-7
V gene: TRBV28
D gene: NA
CDR3 DNA: TGTGCCAGCGGACCCCGGGACGCTAGCTCCTACGAGCAGTACTTC
CDR3 protein: CASGPRDASSYEQYF

clone size: NA
J gene: TRBJ2-3
V gene: TRBV27
D gene: NA
CDR3 DNA: TGTGCCAGCAGTTTATCGATTCGAGGATCTAGCACAGATACGCAGTATTTT
CDR3 protein: CASSLSIRGSSTDTQYF

clone size: NA
J gene: TRBJ2-1
V gene: TRBV5-6
D gene: NA
CDR3 DNA: TGTGCCAGCAGCTATGGGAGGTTCTACAATGAGCAGTTCTTC
CDR3 protein: CASSYGRFYNEQFF

clone size: NA
J gene: TRBJ2-7
V gene: TRBV4-2
D gene: TRBD1
CDR3 DNA: TGTGCCAGCAGCCCCCCCGCGGCAGGGGGCTACGAGCAGTACTTC
CDR3 protein: CASSPPAAGGYEQYF

clone size: NA
J gene: TRBJ2-1
V gene: TRBV28
D gene: NA
CDR3 DNA: TGTGCCAGCAGTTTAGGTTATGGGTTCTCCTACAATGAGCAGTTCTTC
CDR3 protein: CASSLGYGFSYNEQFF

clone size: NA
J gene: TRBJ2-2
V gene: TRBV28
D gene: NA
CDR3 DNA: TGTGCCAGCAGTTCTATTTACGGGCTCGGGGGCACCGGGGAGCTGTTTTTT
CDR3 protein: CASSSIYGLGGTGELFF

clone size: NA
J gene: TRBJ2-1
V gene: TRBV12-2
D gene: NA
CDR3 DNA: TGTGCAAGTCGCTTTGATCCGGGACAGGGGAATAGCTCCTACAATGAGCAGTTCTTC
CDR3 protein: CASRFDPGQGNSSYNEQFF

clone size: once
J gene: TRBJ2-7
V gene: TRBV7-2
D gene: TRBD1
CDR3 DNA: TGTGCCAGCAGAATGACAGGGCCAGCCTCCTACGAGCAGTACTTC
CDR3 protein: CASRMTGPASYEQYF

clone size: NA
J gene: TRBJ2-7
V gene: TRBV23-1
D gene: NA
CDR3 DNA: TGCGCCAGCAGTCAATGGCGGCAGTCCTTCTACGAGCAGTACTTC
CDR3 protein: CASSQWRQSFYEQYF

clone size: NA
J gene: TRBJ2-1
V gene: TRBV28
D gene: TRBD1
CDR3 DNA: TGTGCCAGCGGGACAGGTCTCCTCTCCGCGTACAATGAGCAGTTCTTC
CDR3 protein: CASGTGLLSAYNEQFF